This T cell receptor beta chain derives from a study of T cell clonality in common variable immunodeficiency. CDR1 is SNHLY and CDR2 is FYNNEI in the germline V gene. There are 18 residues in the CDR3. Trimming shortened V by 6 bases and J by 1 base, and 24 bases separated the two germline ends. Sequenced by immunoSEQ multiplex PCR; TCRdb stores in-frame clones only, minus some. The specimen has some 28,000 clones, none found just once. With respect to this clone: The sequenced fragment ends 3 residues before the CDR3 boundary, so the rest is inferred from the germline J gene.

The sequencing sample was made of peripheral blood mononuclear cells. The chain links TRBV2 to TRBJ1-1, with D perhaps TRBD1 (5 bases). This sequence was found in a person between 18 and 75 years old in good health. The covered CDR3 bases are TGTGCCAGCAGATTGAAGATAGGAGACAGAAGGAGGAACACTGAA. Protein product: CASRLKIGDRRRNTE. In full, the CDR3 reads CASRLKIGDRRRNTEAFF.